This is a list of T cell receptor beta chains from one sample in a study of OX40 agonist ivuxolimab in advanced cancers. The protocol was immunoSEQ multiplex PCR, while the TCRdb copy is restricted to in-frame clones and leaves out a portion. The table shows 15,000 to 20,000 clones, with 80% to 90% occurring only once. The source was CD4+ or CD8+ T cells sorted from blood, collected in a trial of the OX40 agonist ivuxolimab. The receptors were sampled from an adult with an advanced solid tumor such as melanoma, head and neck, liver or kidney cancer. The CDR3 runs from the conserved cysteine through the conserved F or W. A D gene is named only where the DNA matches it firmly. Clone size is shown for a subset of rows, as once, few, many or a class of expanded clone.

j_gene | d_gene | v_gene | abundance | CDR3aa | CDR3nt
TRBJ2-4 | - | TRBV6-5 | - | CASMAGAKNIQYF | TGTGCCAGCATGGCGGGGGCCAAAAACATTCAGTACTTC
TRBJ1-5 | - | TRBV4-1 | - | CASSQHATGGENQPQHF | TGCGCCAGCAGCCAACACGCGACAGGAGGGGAAAATCAGCCCCAGCATTTT
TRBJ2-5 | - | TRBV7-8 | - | CASSLEAWGETQYF | TGTGCCAGCAGCTTAGAAGCATGGGGAGAGACCCAGTACTTC
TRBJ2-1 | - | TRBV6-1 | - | CASNELSSYNEQFF | TGTGCCAGCAATGAGTTGAGCTCCTACAATGAGCAGTTCTTC
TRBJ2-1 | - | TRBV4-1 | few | CASGGEGVYNEQFF | TGCGCCAGCGGCGGAGAGGGAGTTTACAATGAGCAGTTCTTC
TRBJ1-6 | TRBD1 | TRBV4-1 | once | CASSQDTGGHNSPLHF | TGCGCCAGCAGCCAAGATACAGGGGGGCATAATTCACCCCTCCACTTT
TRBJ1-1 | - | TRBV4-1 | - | CASSQLDGLNTEAFF | TGCGCCAGCAGCCAACTCGACGGCCTGAACACTGAAGCTTTCTTT
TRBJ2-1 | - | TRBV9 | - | CASSPPPPSSYNEQFF | TGTGCCAGCAGCCCCCCCCCACCAAGCTCCTACAATGAGCAGTTCTTC
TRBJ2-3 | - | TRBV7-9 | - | CASSPRLSIDTQYF | TGTGCCAGCAGCCCACGACTCTCAATTGATACGCAGTATTTT
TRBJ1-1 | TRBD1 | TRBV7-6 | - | CASSLVAGGGNTEAFF | TGTGCCAGCAGCTTAGTTGCAGGGGGAGGGAACACTGAAGCTTTCTTT
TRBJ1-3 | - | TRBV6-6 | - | CASTSGGTIYF | TGTGCCAGCACCTCCGGGGGGACCATATATTTT
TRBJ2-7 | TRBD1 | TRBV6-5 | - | CASDYRGQTYEQYF | TGTGCCAGCGATTACCGGGGACAGACCTACGAGCAGTACTTC
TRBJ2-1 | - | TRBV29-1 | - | CSVERPSSYNEQFF | TGCAGCGTTGAAAGGCCCAGCTCCTACAATGAGCAGTTCTTC
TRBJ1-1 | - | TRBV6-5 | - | CASRGLEAFF | TGTGCCAGCCGAGGGTTGGAAGCTTTCTTT
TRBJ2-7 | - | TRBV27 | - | CASSWHASYEQYF | TGTGCCAGCAGTTGGCACGCCTCCTACGAGCAGTACTTC
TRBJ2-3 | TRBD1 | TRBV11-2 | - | CASSRWDSLAQYF | TGTGCCAGCAGCCGATGGGACAGTTTAGCGCAGTATTTT
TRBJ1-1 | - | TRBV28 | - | CASSQVFTGNTEAFF | TGTGCCAGCAGCCAGGTATTCACAGGGAACACTGAAGCTTTCTTT
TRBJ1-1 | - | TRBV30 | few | CAWSEWENTEAFF | TGTGCCTGGAGTGAATGGGAGAACACTGAAGCTTTCTTT
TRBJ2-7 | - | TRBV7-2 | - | CASSPHRYEQYF | TGTGCCAGCAGCCCGCACAGGTACGAGCAGTACTTC
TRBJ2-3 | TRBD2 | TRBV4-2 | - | CASSQDLPSGGQYF | TGTGCCAGCAGCCAAGATTTACCCAGCGGGGGGCAGTATTTT
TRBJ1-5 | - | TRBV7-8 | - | CASSFGQSLQPQHF | TGTGCCAGCAGCTTCGGACAGAGTCTTCAGCCCCAGCATTTT
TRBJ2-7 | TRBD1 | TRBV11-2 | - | CASSLGTGLVYEQYF | TGTGCCAGCAGCTTAGGGACAGGGTTGGTCTACGAGCAGTACTTC
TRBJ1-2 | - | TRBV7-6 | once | CASSPQGLRGYTF | TGTGCCAGCAGCCCTCAGGGTCTGAGAGGCTACACCTTC
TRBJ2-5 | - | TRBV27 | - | CASSLSSGSQETQYF | TGTGCCAGCAGTTTATCGAGTGGCAGCCAAGAGACCCAGTACTTC
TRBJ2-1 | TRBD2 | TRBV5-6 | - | CASSPGTSGINEQFF | TGTGCCAGCAGTCCCGGGACTAGCGGCATCAATGAGCAGTTCTTC
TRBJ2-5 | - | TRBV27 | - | CASSPGPVGWTQYF | TGTGCCAGCAGTCCCGGGCCAGTGGGCTGGACCCAGTACTTC
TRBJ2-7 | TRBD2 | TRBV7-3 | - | CASSSLAGDHEQYF | TGTGCCAGCAGCTCTCTAGCGGGGGACCACGAGCAGTACTTC
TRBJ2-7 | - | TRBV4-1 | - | CASSQRFAGVYEQYF | TGCGCCAGCAGCCAAAGGTTCGCAGGAGTCTACGAGCAGTACTTC
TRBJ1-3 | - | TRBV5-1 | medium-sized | CASSPDSQSSGNTIYF | TGCGCCAGCAGCCCAGACAGCCAGAGCTCTGGAAACACCATATATTTT
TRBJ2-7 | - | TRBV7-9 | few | CASSLDQRLSYEQYF | TGTGCCAGCAGCTTAGACCAGAGACTGTCCTACGAGCAGTACTTC
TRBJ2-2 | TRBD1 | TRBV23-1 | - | CASSQLEQGENTGELFF | TGCGCCAGCAGTCAATTGGAACAGGGGGAGAACACCGGGGAGCTGTTTTTT
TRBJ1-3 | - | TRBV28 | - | CASSFNRRVSGNTIYF | TGTGCCAGCAGTTTCAATAGACGAGTCTCTGGAAACACCATATATTTT
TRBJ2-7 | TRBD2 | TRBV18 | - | CASAGLAPEQYF | TGTGCCAGCGCGGGACTAGCACCCGAGCAGTACTTC
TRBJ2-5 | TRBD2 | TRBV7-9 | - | CASSDRTRLAGWETQYF | TGTGCCAGCAGCGACAGAACAAGACTAGCGGGGTGGGAGACCCAGTACTTC
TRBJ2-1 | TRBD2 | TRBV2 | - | CARSGDNEQFF | TGTGCCAGAAGCGGGGACAATGAGCAGTTCTTC
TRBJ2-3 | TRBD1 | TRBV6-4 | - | CASSQGAADTQYF | TGTGCCAGCAGTCAGGGGGCCGCAGATACGCAGTATTTT
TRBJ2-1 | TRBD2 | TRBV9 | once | CASSFGMTSGPFNEQFF | TGTGCCAGCAGCTTCGGGATGACTAGCGGTCCTTTCAATGAGCAGTTCTTC
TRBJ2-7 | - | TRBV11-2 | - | CASSFSTVPYEQYF | TGTGCCAGCAGCTTCTCGACCGTCCCCTACGAGCAGTACTTC
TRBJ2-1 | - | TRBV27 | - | CASSFGRGGNEQFF | TGTGCCAGCAGTTTTGGCAGGGGAGGAAATGAGCAGTTCTTC
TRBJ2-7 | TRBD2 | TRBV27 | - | CASSLSLRTSGFTYEQYF | TGTGCCAGCAGTTTGAGCCTACGGACTAGCGGGTTCACCTACGAGCAGTACTTC
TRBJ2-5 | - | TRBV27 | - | CASSVGLALQETQYF | TGTGCCAGCAGTGTCGGCCTAGCGCTCCAAGAGACCCAGTACTTC
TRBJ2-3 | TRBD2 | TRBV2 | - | CASRGLAGDTQYF | TGTGCCAGCAGGGGACTAGCGGGAGATACGCAGTATTTT
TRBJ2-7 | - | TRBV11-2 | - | CASSYTGTNAYEQYF | TGTGCCAGCAGCTACACTGGGACAAACGCCTACGAGCAGTACTTC
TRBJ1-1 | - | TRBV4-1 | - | CASSQRGWDNTEAFF | TGCGCCAGCAGCCAAAGGGGCTGGGATAACACTGAAGCTTTCTTT
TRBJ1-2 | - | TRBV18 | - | CASSPPAGISDEGYTF | TGTGCCAGCTCACCACCGGCAGGGATAAGTGATGAGGGCTACACCTTC
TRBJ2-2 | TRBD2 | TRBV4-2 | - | CASSYGLAGATGELFF | TGTGCCAGCAGCTACGGACTAGCGGGGGCCACCGGGGAGCTGTTTTTT
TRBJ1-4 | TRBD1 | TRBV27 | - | CARRTGAGEKLFF | TGTGCCAGGAGGACAGGGGCTGGTGAAAAACTGTTTTTT
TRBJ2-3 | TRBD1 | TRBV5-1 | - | CASSLTGVTDTQYF | TGCGCCAGCAGCCTGACAGGGGTCACAGATACGCAGTATTTT
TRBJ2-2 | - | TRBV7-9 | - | CASSLFTGELFF | TGTGCCAGCAGCTTATTTACCGGGGAGCTGTTTTTT
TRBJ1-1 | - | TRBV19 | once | CASSTGGADMNTEAFF | TGTGCCAGTAGTACTGGGGGCGCGGACATGAACACTGAAGCTTTCTTT
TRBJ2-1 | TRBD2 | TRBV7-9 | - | CASSSPGGPGNEQFF | TGTGCCAGCAGCTCTCCGGGAGGGCCGGGGAATGAGCAGTTCTTC
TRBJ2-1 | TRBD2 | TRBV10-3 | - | CATVGGGPSYNEQFF | TGTGCCACCGTGGGCGGGGGGCCGTCCTACAATGAGCAGTTCTTC
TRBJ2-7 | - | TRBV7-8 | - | CASSSGMSEQYF | TGTGCCAGCAGTTCAGGGATGTCCGAGCAGTACTTC
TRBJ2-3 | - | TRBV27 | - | CASMGDTQYF | TGTGCCAGCATGGGGGATACGCAGTATTTT
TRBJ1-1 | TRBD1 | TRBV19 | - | CASSIPRTGRGTEAFF | TGTGCCAGTAGTATCCCTCGGACAGGTCGGGGGACTGAAGCTTTCTTT
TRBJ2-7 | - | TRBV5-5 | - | CASFGTGYPISYEQYF | TGTGCCAGTTTCGGGACGGGGTACCCCATCTCCTACGAGCAGTACTTC
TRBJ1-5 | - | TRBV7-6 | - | CASSLEVSQPQHF | TGTGCCAGCAGCTTAGAGGTCAGTCAGCCCCAGCATTTT